Shown below are 9 T cell receptor beta chains from a single sample sequenced in a study of PD-L1 blockade in urothelial cancer (dated by TCRdb to about 2017). Libraries were made using the immunoSEQ multiplex PCR assay. The source is immuneACCESS, and TCRdb retained only in-frame sequences with V and J called. Part of the clones is not carried over; for the studies checked, unresolved V genes explain less than half of this, and the remainder is unexplained. The sample includes tens of thousands of clones, with 75% to 90% observed a single time. Roughly 1.7% of the sample goes to the ten largest clones. The time point label corresponds to: pretreatment peripheral blood. The source was PBMCs, collected around atezolizumab (anti-PD-L1) treatment. The receptor set was obtained from a man aged 50 to 59 with urothelial cancer.

The CDR3, as DNA: TGTGCCAGCAGGATGGGCGCCGGGGAGCTGTTTTTT. Translating it yields CASRMGAGELFF. The V gene is TRBV28, the J gene TRBJ2-2; no definite D call. Trimming took 6 bases from V and 6 from J, leaving 8 bases between them. Germline CDR1 MDHEN, CDR2 SYDVKM. The CDR3 loop spans 12 amino acids.

V usage is TRBV6-5 and J usage is TRBJ2-7; 9 nucleotides agree with TRBD1. V lost 8 bases, J lost 5 bases, and 7 bases stayed unmatched. The CDR3 runs 13 residues. Germline V lookup: CDR1 MNHEY, CDR2 SVGAGI. The CDR3 sequence is CASAHGQGNEQYF. CDR3 DNA sequence: TGTGCCAGCGCCCACGGACAGGGGAACGAGCAGTACTTC.

The chain couples TRBV4-1 to TRBJ2-1, with 13 nucleotides matching TRBD2. CDR1 MGHRA and CDR2 YSYEKL come from the germline V gene. V shed 1 base and J 8 bases; nucleotides not matched to a gene: 5. The CDR3 spans 16 residues. The CDR3 nucleotides read TGCGCCAGCAGCCAAGGAACTAGCGGGAGGGTTGATGAGCAGTTCTTC. Translation gives CASSQGTSGRVDEQFF.

The gene calls are TRBV15 and TRBJ2-7, with 13 nucleotides matching TRBD2. Germline V gene sequence: CDR1 LNHNV, CDR2 YYDKDF (reference sequence). V lost 0 bases to trimming and J lost 6 bases; unmatched junction nucleotides: 5. This CDR3 comprises 16 residues. The CDR3 spells CATSRDRRLAGGEQYF. CDR3 nucleotides: TGTGCCACCAGCAGAGATAGGAGACTAGCGGGAGGCGAGCAGTACTTC.

V and J are TRBV5-1 and TRBJ2-1; possible D gene TRBD1, 5 bases. The length of the CDR3 is 17 residues. Trimming pared 4 bases from V and 0 bases from J, leaving 17 bases between. Germline CDR1 reads SGHRS; CDR2 reads YFSETQ. The CDR3 region has the DNA TGCGCCAGCAGCGCCAGGGCAGGCAGGAGCTCCTACAATGAGCAGTTCTTC. As protein: CASSARAGRSSYNEQFF. Full variable domain (rest looked up from reference TRBV5-1 and TRBJ2-1): KAGVTQTPRYLIKTRGQQVTLSCSPISGHRSVSWYQQTPGQGLQFLFEYFSETQRNKGNFPGRFSGRQFSNSRSEMNVSTLELGDSALYLCASSARAGRSSYNEQFFGPGTRLTVL.

The count of this clone is one. The chain has TRBV6-4 and TRBJ1-5; maybe TRBD1 (6 bases). V was clipped by 5 bases and J by 4 bases, with 12 bases between them. The CDR3 consists of 14 residues. Germline-derived CDR1 and CDR2 are MRHNA and SNTAGT. The CDR3 loop is CASSSQGMNQPQHF. DNA for the CDR3: TGTGCCAGCAGTTCACAGGGAATGAATCAGCCCCAGCATTTT.

This chain joins TRBV30 and TRBJ2-7, with a possible D match to TRBD2 (6 bases). The length of the CDR3 is 15 residues. V shed 3 bases and J shed 0 bases, with 15 bases lying between them. Per the germline V gene, CDR1 is GTSNPN and CDR2 is SVGIG (reference sequence). In DNA, the CDR3 is TGTGCCTGGAGGATTGGGTTGGGGGGCTCCTACGAGCAGTACTTC. Protein sequence: CAWRIGLGGSYEQYF.

The J gene is TRBJ2-1, the V gene TRBV4-1; a possible D gene is TRBD1 (6 bases). The CDR3 is made up of 14 amino acids. Germline lookup yields CDR1 MGHRA and CDR2 YSYEKL. Trimming took off 6 bases at V and 4 bases at J, with 13 bases between the two ends. This chain's CDR3 is CASRPGQYYNEQFF. DNA for the CDR3: TGCGCCAGCAGACCTGGACAGTATTACAATGAGCAGTTCTTC.

This chain links TRBV7-9 with TRBJ2-2, with 8 bases aligning to TRBD1. From germline, CDR1 is SEHNR and CDR2 FQNEAQ (reference sequence). This CDR3 has 15 amino acids. V shed 5 bases and J 7 bases; nucleotides not matched to a gene: 9. The CDR3 nucleotides are TGTGCCAGCAGCCCCGCCACAGGGGGTCACGGGGAGCTGTTTTTT. Amino acid sequence: CASSPATGGHGELFF. The complete variable domain, with remaining parts taken from reference TRBV7-9 and TRBJ2-2, reads DTGVSQNPRHKITKRGQNVTFRCDPISEHNRLYWYRQTLGQGPEFLTYFQNEAQLEKSRLLSDRFSAERPKGSFSTLEIQRTEQGDSAMYLCASSPATGGHGELFFGEGSRLTVL.